This entry lists 9 T cell receptor beta chains sequenced from one sample in a study of CD8 T cells in ankylosing spondylitis. TCRdb fed the 5' RACE reads into MiXCR, producing one record per CDR3 protein. The sample yields just under 350,000 distinct CDR3 sequences, roughly 14% seen once. Sequenced sample: blood, either unsorted or a sorted T cell fraction (not recorded which). The receptor source for this set is a male donor with ankylosing spondylitis or in good health (not recorded which).

This clonotype was seen more than once but under ten times. The CDR3 nucleotides read TGCGCCAGCAGCTTACAAGGGTTGGATTCACCCCTCCACTTT. It yields the protein CASSLQGLDSPLHF. This chain joins TRBV5-1 and TRBJ1-6; D gene uncertain. This CDR3 spans 14 amino acids. Germline CDR1 and CDR2: SGHRS and YFSETQ. V dropped 2 bases and J dropped 8 bases, with 11 bases sitting between them. The whole variable domain, remainder taken from reference TRBV5-1 and TRBJ1-6, is KAGVTQTPRYLIKTRGQQVTLSCSPISGHRSVSWYQQTPGQGLQFLFEYFSETQRNKGNFPGRFSGRQFSNSRSEMNVSTLELGDSALYLCASSLQGLDSPLHFGNGTRLTVT.

This clonotype was counted ten times or more. CDR3 sequence (DNA): TGTGCCAGCAGCTCCCCCCGGGCTAGCGGGGTCTACGAGCAGTACTTC. It translates to CASSSPRASGVYEQYF. The chain combines TRBV7-8 with TRBJ2-7; 9 bases match TRBD2. The CDR3 spans 16 residues. In germline, CDR1 is SGHVS, CDR2 FQNEAQ. V dropped 4 bases and J dropped 3; count of bases not matched to a gene: 10.

This chain joins TRBV20-1 and TRBJ2-3; 8 bases agree with TRBD1. CDR3 length: 15 amino acids. The germline V gene has CDR1 DFQATT and CDR2 SNEGSKA (reference sequence). J gave up 0 bases and V 6 bases, and 8 bases lay outside the gene matches. The CDR3 nucleotides read TGCAGTGCCGCCCGGACAGGGTATAGCACAGATACGCAGTATTTT. It is translated as CSAARTGYSTDTQYF.

This clonotype was seen more than once but under ten times. J is TRBJ2-1 and V is TRBV6-2 or TRBV6-3, with D perhaps assigned TRBD1 or TRBD2 (5 bases each). V was shortened by 0 bases and J by 7 bases, with 13 bases between the two germline ends. The CDR3 has 15 amino acids. Germline CDR1 reads MNHEY; CDR2 reads SVGEGT. The CDR3 DNA is TGTGCCAGCAGTTACTCTGGGACCGCAGGAAATGAGCAGTTCTTC. Its translation is CASSYSGTAGNEQFF.

A note on this clonotype: A read error may explain this, as a much larger clone is one base away. This chain connects TRBV5-6 to TRBJ2-1, with 8 bases fitting TRBD1. The V segment lost 7 bases and the J segment 3 bases; nucleotides outside the gene matches: 12. The germline gives CDR1 SGHDT, CDR2 YYEEEE. The CDR3 sequence is 16 residues long. The CDR3 DNA reads as TGTGCCAGCGGCCACGGACAGGGACGAGTCTACAATGAGCAGTTCTTC. Translated: CASGHGQGRVYNEQFF.

The chain links TRBV6-6 to TRBJ2-3; D is unclear. The V and J ends lost 6 bases and 4 bases respectively, with 11 bases between them. The CDR3 contains 13 residues. The germline V gene has CDR1 MNHNY and CDR2 SVGAGI (reference sequence). The CDR3: CASRFVAADTQYF. The CDR3 nucleotides read TGTGCCAGCAGGTTTGTAGCAGCAGATACGCAGTATTTT.

V and J are TRBV12-3 or TRBV12-4 and TRBJ1-1; 10 bases map to TRBD1. V was clipped by 1 base and J by 1 base; unmatched bases: 3. The CDR3 is made up of 16 amino acids. The CDR3 sequence: CASSLVRTGGNTEAFF. CDR3 DNA sequence: TGTGCCAGCAGTTTAGTGAGGACAGGGGGGAACACTGAAGCTTTCTTT.

This chain links TRBV5-1 with TRBJ2-2, with TRBD2 matching over 10 bases. Germline loops: CDR1 SGHRS, CDR2 YFSETQ. There are 16 residues in the CDR3. The J segment lost 1 base and the V segment lost 1 base, leaving 1 base of the junction unmatched. CDR3 nucleotides: TGCGCCAGCAGCTTGAGACTAGCGGGGAACACCGGGGAGCTGTTTTTT. The encoded protein is CASSLRLAGNTGELFF.

The gene calls are TRBV3-1 and TRBJ1-1; D call uncertain. V lost 3 bases and J lost 0, with 8 bases in between. Germline-derived CDR1 and CDR2 are LGHDT and YNNKEL (reference sequence). CDR3 length: 14 amino acids. The CDR3 loop reads CASSHGVMNTEAFF. For the CDR3, the DNA is TGTGCCAGCAGCCACGGGGTGATGAACACTGAAGCTTTCTTT.